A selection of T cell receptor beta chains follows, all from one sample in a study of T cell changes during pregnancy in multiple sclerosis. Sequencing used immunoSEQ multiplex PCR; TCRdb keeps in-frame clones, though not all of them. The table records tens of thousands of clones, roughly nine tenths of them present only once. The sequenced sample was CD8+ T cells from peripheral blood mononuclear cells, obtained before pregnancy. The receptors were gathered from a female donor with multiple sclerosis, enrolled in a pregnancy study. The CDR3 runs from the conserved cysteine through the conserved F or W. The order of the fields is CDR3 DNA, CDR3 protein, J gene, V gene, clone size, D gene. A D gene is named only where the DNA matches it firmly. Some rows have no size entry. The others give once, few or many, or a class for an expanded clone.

TGTGCCAGCAGCTTAGGGGGGGATGGCTACACCTTC CASSLGGDGYTF TRBJ1-2 TRBV7-9 - -
TGTGCCAGCGGGGGAGGGGCACCCCTCCACTTT CASGGGAPLHF TRBJ1-6 TRBV5-5 - -
TGTGCCAGCAGCGTAGCCTCGGGCAATGAGCAGTTCTTC CASSVASGNEQFF TRBJ2-1 TRBV9 - -
TGTGCCAGCAGCCCCCTAGGGACAGGGGCCTACGAGCAGTACTTC CASSPLGTGAYEQYF TRBJ2-7 TRBV14 - TRBD1
TGCAGCGTCAACGGGTACCAAGAGACCCAGTACTTC CSVNGYQETQYF TRBJ2-5 TRBV29-1 - -
TGTGCCAGCAGCTTAAACCCAGGGGCGAACACTGAAGCTTTCTTT CASSLNPGANTEAFF TRBJ1-1 TRBV7-2 once -
TGCGCCAGCAGCGTAGGGGGGGGCAGGGGAGGTACTGAAGCTTTCTTT CASSVGGGRGGTEAFF TRBJ1-1 TRBV4-1 - -
TGTGCCAGCAGCTTGGGAGGGGGCTGGCCCCAGCATTTT CASSLGGGWPQHF TRBJ1-5 TRBV5-4 - TRBD1
TGCAGCGGCCTCGGGACTAGCGGGGGGATAGCCTACGAGCAGTACTTC CSGLGTSGGIAYEQYF TRBJ2-7 TRBV29-1 - TRBD2
TGTGCCAGCAGCTTCTACGGGGGGGATACGCAGTATTTT CASSFYGGDTQYF TRBJ2-3 TRBV5-4 - TRBD2
TGTGCCAGCAGCTTGGGTCTTGACAGGATCTACGAGCAGTACTTC CASSLGLDRIYEQYF TRBJ2-7 TRBV5-5 - -
TGTGCCAGCAGTGAAGGCGGATACTCCTATAATTCACCCCTCCACTTT CASSEGGYSYNSPLHF TRBJ1-6 TRBV6-1 - -
TGTGCCAGTAGCCACGGACTAGCGGGGGGATCATACAATGAGCAGTTCTTC CASSHGLAGGSYNEQFF TRBJ2-1 TRBV19 - TRBD2
TGTGCCAGCAGCCAAGCTTCGACAGCATATAATTCACCCCTCCACTTT CASSQASTAYNSPLHF TRBJ1-6 TRBV4-2 - -
TGTGCCAGCAGTTACTCGAGGGAGGGAGGCACTGAAGCTTTCTTT CASSYSREGGTEAFF TRBJ1-1 TRBV6-5 - -
TGCGCCAGCAGCTTAGAGGGCGGGAATGGCTACACCTTC CASSLEGGNGYTF TRBJ1-2 TRBV5-1 - -
TGCAGCGTTGAATTAGGACTAGCAGTGCAGTTCTTC CSVELGLAVQFF TRBJ2-1 TRBV29-1 - TRBD2
TGTGCCAGCAGTATCGGACTGGGTGAAGCTTTCTTT CASSIGLGEAFF TRBJ1-1 TRBV27 - -
TGTGCCTGGAGTATGGGGGGGGTGTACGAGCAGTACTTC CAWSMGGVYEQYF TRBJ2-7 TRBV30 - TRBD2
TGTGCCAGCAGTTTTGGACAGGGACGGGGGAAACTGTTTTTT CASSFGQGRGKLFF TRBJ1-4 TRBV13 - TRBD1
TGTGCCAGCAGCGTAGCTAAAGGGGGGAACACTGAAGCTTTCTTT CASSVAKGGNTEAFF TRBJ1-1 TRBV9 - -
TGTGCCAGCAGTCGAGAATACAGGGAAACTTATTATGGCTACACCTTC CASSREYRETYYGYTF TRBJ1-2 TRBV27 - -
TGTGCCAGCAGCCAAGGCGCAGGTAGTTCCTACGAGCAGTACTTC CASSQGAGSSYEQYF TRBJ2-7 TRBV14 - -
TGTGCCAGCAGGGGGTCAGGGTATGGCTACACCTTC CASRGSGYGYTF TRBJ1-2 TRBV27 once -
TGTGCCAGCAGCCAACCGGGACAGGGCTACGAGCAGTACTTC CASSQPGQGYEQYF TRBJ2-7 TRBV16 - TRBD1
TGCGCCAGCAGCCAAGTACTAGCGGGGGGATTTGAGCAGTTCTTC CASSQVLAGGFEQFF TRBJ2-1 TRBV4-1 - TRBD2
TGTGCCACACCACAGGGGGGCACAGATACGCAGTATTTT CATPQGGTDTQYF TRBJ2-3 TRBV7-8 - TRBD1
TGTGCCAGCAGCTTAAGCCTAGGGACAGAAACTAATTCACCCCTCCACTTT CASSLSLGTETNSPLHF TRBJ1-6 TRBV13 - TRBD1
TGCGCCAGCAGCCTGCGACAGGGAAGCTCTGGAAACACCATATATTTT CASSLRQGSSGNTIYF TRBJ1-3 TRBV4-1 - TRBD1
TGTGCCAGCAGCGCGGGAGACAGGGAGAAAAATGGCTACACCTTC CASSAGDREKNGYTF TRBJ1-2 TRBV9 once TRBD1
TGTGCCAGCAGTTACTCCGGGAGGTATACAGATATGCAGTATTTT CASSYSGRYTDMQYF TRBJ2-3 TRBV6-5 - TRBD2
TGTGCCAGCAGTTACACCGGGACTAGCGGGGCTGATACGCAGTATTTT CASSYTGTSGADTQYF TRBJ2-3 TRBV6-5 few TRBD2
TGTGCCAGTAGGACAGCGGGCTCCTACGAGCAGTACTTC CASRTAGSYEQYF TRBJ2-7 TRBV19 - -
TGCGCCAGCAGCCAAGTCCAGGGGGCAATCGACGAGCAGTACTTC CASSQVQGAIDEQYF TRBJ2-7 TRBV4-3 once TRBD1
TGTGCCAGCAGTTTCGCGGGACAGGCGTTATATGGCTACACCTTC CASSFAGQALYGYTF TRBJ1-2 TRBV27 - TRBD1
TGCGCCAGCAGCCAAGGGGCCACTGAAGCTTTCTTT CASSQGATEAFF TRBJ1-1 TRBV4-3 few -
TGTGCTAGTGGATCCCCTACTAGCGGGGGCGAGCTGTTTTTT CASGSPTSGGELFF TRBJ2-2 TRBV12-5 - TRBD2
TGTGCCAGCAGCTTTATCAGGACAACCGGGGAGCTGTTTTTT CASSFIRTTGELFF TRBJ2-2 TRBV7-9 - -
TGTGCCAGCAGTTATTCCGGGACAGGGAGCTCCTACGAGCAGTACTTC CASSYSGTGSSYEQYF TRBJ2-7 TRBV6-5 - TRBD1
TGTGCCAGCAGCTTAATTTCAAACAACAAGGAGACCCAGTACTTC CASSLISNNKETQYF TRBJ2-5 TRBV7-6 - -